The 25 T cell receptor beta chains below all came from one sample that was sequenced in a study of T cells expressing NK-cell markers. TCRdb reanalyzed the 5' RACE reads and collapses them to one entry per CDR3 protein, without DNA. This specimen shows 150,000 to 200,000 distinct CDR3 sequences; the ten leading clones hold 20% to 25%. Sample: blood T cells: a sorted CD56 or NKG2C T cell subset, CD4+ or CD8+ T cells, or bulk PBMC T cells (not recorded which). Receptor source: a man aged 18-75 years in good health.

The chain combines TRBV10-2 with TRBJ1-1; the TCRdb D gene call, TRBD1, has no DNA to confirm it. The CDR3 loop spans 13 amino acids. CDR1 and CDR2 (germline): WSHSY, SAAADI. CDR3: CASEITGSTEAFF.

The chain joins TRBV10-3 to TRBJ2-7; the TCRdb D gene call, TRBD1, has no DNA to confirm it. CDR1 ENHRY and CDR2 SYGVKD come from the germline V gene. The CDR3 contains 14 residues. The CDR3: CAISQGTEVDEQYF.

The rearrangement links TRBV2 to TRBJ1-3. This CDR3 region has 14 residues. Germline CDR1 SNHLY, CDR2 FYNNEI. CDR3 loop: CASSPEPSGNTIYF.

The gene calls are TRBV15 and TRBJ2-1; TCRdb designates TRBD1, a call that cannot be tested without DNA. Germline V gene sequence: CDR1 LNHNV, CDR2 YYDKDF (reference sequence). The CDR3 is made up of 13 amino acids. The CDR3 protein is CATSREGGGEQFF.

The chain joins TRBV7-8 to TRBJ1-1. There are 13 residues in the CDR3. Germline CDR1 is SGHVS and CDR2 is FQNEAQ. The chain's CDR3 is CASSSTSWGEAFF.

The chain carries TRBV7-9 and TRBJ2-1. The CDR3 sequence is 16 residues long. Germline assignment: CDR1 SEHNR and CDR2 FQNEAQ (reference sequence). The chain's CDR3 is CASSLVATSAYNEQFF.

This chain's CDR3 is CSAHIGGRKNIQYF. The chain has TRBV20-1 and TRBJ2-4; TCRdb's assignment of TRBD1 cannot be checked, as there is no DNA. Germline-derived CDR1 and CDR2 are DFQATT and SNEGSKA (reference sequence). The CDR3 length is 14 residues.

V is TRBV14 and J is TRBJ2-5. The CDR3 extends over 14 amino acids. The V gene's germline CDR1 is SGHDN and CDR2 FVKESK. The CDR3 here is CASSQDPIQETQYF.

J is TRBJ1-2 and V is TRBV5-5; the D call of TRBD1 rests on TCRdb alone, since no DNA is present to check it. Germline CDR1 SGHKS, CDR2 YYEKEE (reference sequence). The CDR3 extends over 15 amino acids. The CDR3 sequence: CASSLLGDANYGYTF.

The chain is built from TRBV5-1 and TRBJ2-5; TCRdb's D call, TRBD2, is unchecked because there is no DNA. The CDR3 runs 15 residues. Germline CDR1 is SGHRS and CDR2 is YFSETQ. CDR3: CASSLGTSSWETQYF.

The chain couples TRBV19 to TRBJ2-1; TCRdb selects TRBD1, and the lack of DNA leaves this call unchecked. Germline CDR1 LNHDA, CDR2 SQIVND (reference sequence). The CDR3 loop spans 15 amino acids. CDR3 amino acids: CASSISAGGNNEQFF.

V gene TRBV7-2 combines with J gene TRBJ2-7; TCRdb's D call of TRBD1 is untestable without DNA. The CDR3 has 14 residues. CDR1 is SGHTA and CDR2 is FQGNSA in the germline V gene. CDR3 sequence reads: CASSFDSGNYEQYF.

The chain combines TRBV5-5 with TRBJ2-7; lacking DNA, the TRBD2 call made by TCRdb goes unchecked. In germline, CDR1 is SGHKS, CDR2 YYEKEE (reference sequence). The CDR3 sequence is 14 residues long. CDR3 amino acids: CASSLGSASGEQYF.

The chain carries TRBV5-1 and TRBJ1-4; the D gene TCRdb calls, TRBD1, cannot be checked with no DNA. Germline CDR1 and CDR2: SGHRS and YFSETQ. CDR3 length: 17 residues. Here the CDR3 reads CASSLGQGALVDEKLFF.

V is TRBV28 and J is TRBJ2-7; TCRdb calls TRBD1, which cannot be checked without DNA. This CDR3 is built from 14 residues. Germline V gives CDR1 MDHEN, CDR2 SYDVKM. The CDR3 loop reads CASRGQGGSYEQYF. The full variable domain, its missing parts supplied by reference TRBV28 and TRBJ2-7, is DVKVTQSSRYLVKRTGEKVFLECVQDMDHENMFWYRQDPGLGLRLIYFSYDVKMKEKGDIPEGYSVSREKKERFSLILESASTNQTSMYLCASRGQGGSYEQYFGPGTRLTVT.

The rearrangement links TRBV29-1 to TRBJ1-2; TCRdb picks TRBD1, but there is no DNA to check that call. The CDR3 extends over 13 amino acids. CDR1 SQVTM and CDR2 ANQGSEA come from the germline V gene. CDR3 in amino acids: CSVDRGGGDGYTF.

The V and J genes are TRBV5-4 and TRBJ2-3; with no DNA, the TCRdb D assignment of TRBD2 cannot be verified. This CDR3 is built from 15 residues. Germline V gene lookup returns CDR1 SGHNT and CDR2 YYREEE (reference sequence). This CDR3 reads CASSFRGGGADTQYF.

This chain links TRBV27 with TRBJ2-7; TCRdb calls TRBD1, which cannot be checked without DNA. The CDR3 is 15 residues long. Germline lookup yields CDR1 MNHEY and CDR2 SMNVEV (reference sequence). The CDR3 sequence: CASSYTGGLTYEQYF.

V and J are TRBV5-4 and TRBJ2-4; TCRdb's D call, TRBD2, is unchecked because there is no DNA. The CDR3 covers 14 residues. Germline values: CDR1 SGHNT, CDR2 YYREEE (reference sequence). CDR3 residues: CASSLGGEGNIQYF.

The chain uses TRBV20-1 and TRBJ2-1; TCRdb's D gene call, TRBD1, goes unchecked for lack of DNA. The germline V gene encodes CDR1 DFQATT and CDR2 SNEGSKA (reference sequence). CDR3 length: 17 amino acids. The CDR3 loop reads CSARDYNRGGTYNEQFF.

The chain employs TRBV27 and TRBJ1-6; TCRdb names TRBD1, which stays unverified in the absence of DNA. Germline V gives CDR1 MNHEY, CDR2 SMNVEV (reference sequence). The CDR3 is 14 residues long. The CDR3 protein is CASKTGGNDSPLHF.

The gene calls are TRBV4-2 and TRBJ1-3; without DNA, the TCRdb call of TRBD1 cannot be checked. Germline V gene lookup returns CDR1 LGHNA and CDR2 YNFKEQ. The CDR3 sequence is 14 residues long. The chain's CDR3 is CASLLGQGGNTIYF.

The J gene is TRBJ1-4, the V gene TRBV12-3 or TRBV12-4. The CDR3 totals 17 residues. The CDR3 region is CASSLSYSDATNEKLFF.

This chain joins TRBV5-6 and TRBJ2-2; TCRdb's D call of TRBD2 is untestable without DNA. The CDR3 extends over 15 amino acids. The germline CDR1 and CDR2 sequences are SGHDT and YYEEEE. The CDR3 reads CASSSGTSLSGALFF.

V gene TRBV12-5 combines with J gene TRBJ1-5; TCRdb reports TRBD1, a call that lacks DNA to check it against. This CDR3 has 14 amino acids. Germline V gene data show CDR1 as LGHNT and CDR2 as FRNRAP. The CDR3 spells CASGRDRYNQPQHF.